In this sample, the clone carrying this TCR beta chain turned up a few times. The V end was cut by 6 bases, the J end by 4 bases, with 12 bases between. Germline CDR1 reads SQVTM; CDR2 reads ANQGSEA. This CDR3 has 12 residues. These data are taken from a study of T-cell memory formation after mild COVID-19. From the 5' RACE reads, TCRdb called clonotypes with MiXCR, one entry per CDR3 protein. The table records a few hundred thousand distinct CDR3 sequences, over 20% of them present only once. The sample was PBMCs or a T cell subset sorted from them (not recorded which). This TCR came from an adult woman who had mild COVID-19 (a few samples of this study predate the infection). Cell type and time point are not known. The chain links TRBV29-1 to TRBJ2-5; possibly TRBD1 for D (5 bases). The CDR3 is CSVVGAGETQYF. Here the CDR3 DNA reads TGCAGCGTAGTAGGGGCAGGAGAGACCCAGTACTTC.